Below, 6 T cell receptor beta chains from the same sample are listed, as sequenced in a study of blood T cell repertoires in COVID-19. The table came from immunoSEQ multiplex PCR; TCRdb's copy has only in-frame clones and leaves some out. There are just over 300,000 clones in the sample; around 86% occur only once, and about 4.1% lies in the top ten. The source material was PBMCs or T cells enriched from blood (not recorded which). These receptor sequences come from a man aged 25 to 40 who had recovered from COVID-19.

The rearrangement joins TRBV6-2 or TRBV6-3 to TRBJ1-3, with 7 bases matching TRBD1. CDR1 is MNHEY and CDR2 is SVGEGT in the germline V gene. This CDR3 comprises 15 residues. Trimming at V came to 4 bases and at J to 4 bases, leaving 7 bases not matched to a gene. The CDR3 sequence is CASSLQGRRGNTIYF. CDR3 in DNA: TGTGCCAGCAGTTTACAGGGGCGTCGCGGAAACACCATATATTTT.

J is TRBJ1-1 and V is TRBV7-2; D ambiguous. CDR1 and CDR2 (germline): SGHTA, FQGNSA. V was trimmed by 5 bases and J by 5 bases, leaving 18 bases between them. The CDR3 is made up of 15 amino acids. This CDR3 reads CASSPQLLAGTEAFF. The CDR3 region has the DNA TGTGCCAGCAGCCCCCAATTATTGGCAGGAACTGAAGCTTTCTTT. The full variable domain, completed using reference TRBV7-2 and TRBJ1-1, is GAGVSQSPSNKVTEKGKDVELRCDPISGHTALYWYRQSLGQGLEFLIYFQGNSAPDKSGLPSDRFSAERTGGSVSTLTIQRTQQEDSAVYLCASSPQLLAGTEAFFGQGTRLTVV.

The rearrangement uses TRBV6-5 and TRBJ2-6; D is uncertain. The length of the CDR3 is 15 residues. The ends were cut back, 7 bases at V and 1 base at J, with 11 bases in the middle. Per the germline V gene, CDR1 is MNHEY and CDR2 is SVGAGI. In DNA form, the CDR3 reads TGTGCCAGCACCCTACAGTTATCTGGGGCCAACGTCCTGACTTTC. Translation: CASTLQLSGANVLTF.

J is TRBJ2-3 and V is TRBV7-2, with a weak D call TRBD2 (6 bases). CDR3 length: 15 amino acids. CDR1 SGHTA and CDR2 FQGNSA come from the germline V gene. The V end was cut by 2 bases, the J end by 6 bases, with 15 bases between. For the CDR3, the DNA is TGTGCCAGCAGCTTACTAGGGACTCCCGGGGATACGCAGTATTTT. Translation gives CASSLLGTPGDTQYF.

This chain connects TRBV19 to TRBJ1-1; D gene uncertain. CDR1 LNHDA and CDR2 SQIVND come from the germline V gene (reference sequence). The length of the CDR3 is 15 residues. Trimming pared 4 bases from V and 4 bases from J, leaving 16 bases between. The CDR3 sequence is CASSTQGGRGTEAFF. CDR3 nucleotides: TGTGCCAGTAGTACCCAAGGAGGGCGCGGCACTGAAGCTTTCTTT.

The rearrangement links TRBV5-6 to TRBJ2-7; no firm D call. V lost 2 bases and J 0 bases, leaving 3 bases between the germline ends. This CDR3 has 12 amino acids. Germline V gene sequence: CDR1 SGHDT, CDR2 YYEEEE. This CDR3 reads CASSFGSYEQYF. The CDR3, as DNA: TGTGCCAGCAGCTTCGGCTCCTACGAGCAGTACTTC.